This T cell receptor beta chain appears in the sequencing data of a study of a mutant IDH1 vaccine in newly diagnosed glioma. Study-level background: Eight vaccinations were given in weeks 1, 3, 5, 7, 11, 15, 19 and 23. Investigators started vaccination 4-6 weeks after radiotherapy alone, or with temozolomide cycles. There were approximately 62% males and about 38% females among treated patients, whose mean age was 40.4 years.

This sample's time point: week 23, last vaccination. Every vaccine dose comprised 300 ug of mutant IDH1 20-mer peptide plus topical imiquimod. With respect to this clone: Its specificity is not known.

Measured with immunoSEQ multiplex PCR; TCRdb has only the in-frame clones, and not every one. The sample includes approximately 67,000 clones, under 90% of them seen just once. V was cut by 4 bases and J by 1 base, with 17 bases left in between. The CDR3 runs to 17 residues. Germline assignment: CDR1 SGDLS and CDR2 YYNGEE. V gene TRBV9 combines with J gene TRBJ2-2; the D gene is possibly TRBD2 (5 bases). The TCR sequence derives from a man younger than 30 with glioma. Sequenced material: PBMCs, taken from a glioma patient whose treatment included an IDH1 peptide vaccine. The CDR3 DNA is TGTGCCAGCAGCTCTCGGGATCGGTCAGTGAACACCGGGGAGCTGTTTTTT. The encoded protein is CASSSRDRSVNTGELFF.